These 2 T cell receptor beta chains were all obtained from the same sample, sequenced in a study of CD8 T cells in ankylosing spondylitis. From the 5' RACE reads, TCRdb called clonotypes with MiXCR, one entry per CDR3 protein. The sample carries approximately 520,000 distinct CDR3 sequences, 5.3% recorded once. No antigen is known for these receptors. The study, taken as a whole, reports: Among TCR beta sequences, a motif of fewer than 10 highly homologous variants appeared characteristic of ankylosing spondylitis blood.

The sequencing input was blood, either unsorted or a sorted T cell fraction (not recorded which). The receptor set was obtained from a male donor with ankylosing spondylitis.

The chain has TRBV7-6 and TRBJ2-7, with D unresolved. This CDR3 spans 14 amino acids. V lost 5 bases and J lost 4, with 15 bases in between. Germline assignment: CDR1 SGHVS and CDR2 FNYEAQ. The CDR3 region is CASSPRLDSYEQYF. DNA of the CDR3: TGTGCCAGCAGCCCCCGCCTTGATTCATACGAGCAGTACTTC.

The rearrangement joins TRBV15 to TRBJ1-1; D not certain. Germline CDR1 reads LNHNV; CDR2 reads YYDKDF (reference sequence). V was cut by 0 bases and J by 5 bases, with 13 bases left in between. This CDR3 is built from 15 residues. The CDR3 DNA reads TGTGCCACCAGCAGAGATGGGTGGGAATTGACTGAAGCTTTCTTT. This codes for CATSRDGWELTEAFF. The full variable domain, its missing parts supplied by reference TRBV15 and TRBJ1-1, is DAMVIQNPRYQVTQFGKPVTLSCSQTLNHNVMYWYQQKSSQAPKLLFHYYDKDFNNEADTPDNFQSRRPNTSFCFLDIRSPGLGDTAMYLCATSRDGWELTEAFFGQGTRLTVV.